The 23 T cell receptor beta chains below all came from one sample that was sequenced in a study of T cells in Graves' hyperthyroidism and ophthalmopathy. Researchers amplified the TCR beta CDR3 regions from RNA transcripts. Carried out on the TCR CDR3, a first-round RT-PCR used the HTBI primer set. TCRdb re-called the multiplex PCR reads through MiXCR, storing one row per CDR3 protein. The sample shows about 96,000 distinct CDR3 sequences, 51% of them seen only once. Sequencing was performed on blood. The receptors here all came from a woman between 40 and 55 years old with Graves' hyperthyroidism.

This clonotype occurred a few times. The rearrangement links TRBV7-2 to TRBJ2-7; 14 bases agree with TRBD2. The V and J ends lost 5 bases and 3 bases, in that order; junction bases with no gene match: 12. The CDR3 is made up of 18 amino acids. Germline V gene data show CDR1 as SGHTA and CDR2 as FQGNSA. CDR3 nucleotide sequence: TGTGCCAGCAGCGGACCGGGACTAGCGGGAGTGCTGTACTACGAGCAGTACTTC. Protein sequence: CASSGPGLAGVLYYEQYF.

This clonotype was detected ten times or more. The chain combines TRBV5-1 with TRBJ2-7; a possible D gene is TRBD2 (6 bases). This CDR3 contains 14 residues. Trimming removed 7 bases from V and 0 bases from J, with 14 bases in between. Germline assignment: CDR1 SGHRS and CDR2 YFSETQ. The CDR3 loop reads CASRRDWSSYEQYF. DNA of the CDR3: TGCGCCAGCCGCCGGGACTGGAGCTCCTACGAGCAGTACTTC.

In its sample, this clonotype was seen many times. The V call is TRBV5-1, the J call TRBJ1-6; unclear D gene. This CDR3 has 16 residues. V was shortened by 3 bases and J by 0 bases, with 10 bases between the two germline ends. CDR1 and CDR2 from the germline V gene are SGHRS and YFSETQ. CDR3 residues: CASSSGLSSYNSPLHF. CDR3 in DNA: TGCGCCAGCAGCTCCGGACTAAGCTCCTATAATTCACCCCTCCACTTT.

This clonotype appeared many times. The chain uses TRBV4-1 and TRBJ1-2; D unclear. The CDR3 extends over 13 amino acids. The germline CDR1 and CDR2 sequences are MGHRA and YSYEKL. V gave up 4 bases and J gave up 5 bases, with 11 bases separating them. CDR3 in DNA: TGCGCCAGCAGCCCCTCCCCACTTTATGGCTACACCTTC. Translating gives CASSPSPLYGYTF.

This clonotype was observed many times. This likely comes from a read error, as the CDR3 has no conserved phenylalanine or tryptophan at its end. The DNA is omitted, as the CDR3 cannot be located on it reliably, and the CDR3 follows TCRdb's listing. The J gene is TRBJ2-5, the V gene TRBV12-3 or TRBV12-4; the table gives TRBD1 as D, unverified against the DNA. The CDR3 spans 10 amino acids, including both terminal residues. The CDR3 loop is CASSPANRNY.

CDR3 protein: CAWDPGTGQPQHF. In DNA, the CDR3 is TGTGCCTGGGACCCCGGGACAGGTCAGCCCCAGCATTTT. The V and J genes are TRBV7-9 and TRBJ1-5, with 8 bases identical to TRBD1. In germline, CDR1 is SEHNR, CDR2 FQNEAQ (reference sequence). This CDR3 contains 13 residues. Trimming at V came to 11 bases and at J to 6 bases, leaving 9 bases not matched to a gene.

Points on this clonotype: This may be a read error: a much more frequent sequence differs by one nucleotide. The conserved final phenylalanine or tryptophan is absent from the CDR3, which likely points to a read error. This chain uses TRBV5-6 with TRBJ2-2; D remains unclear. V was shortened by 2 bases and J by 8 bases, with 7 bases between the two germline ends. CDR1 and CDR2 (germline): SGHDT, YYEEEE. The CDR3 is 12 residues long. CDR3 loop: CASSLGMGELFL. Here the CDR3 DNA reads TGTGCCAGCAGCTTAGGCATGGGGGAGCTGTTTTTA.

This clonotype came up many times. Written as DNA, the CDR3 is TGCAGCGTTGTCACCCCTAGCGGGAATCGTCCCTACGAGCAGTACTTC. Residues: CSVVTPSGNRPYEQYF. The gene calls are TRBV29-1 and TRBJ2-7, with TRBD2 matching 9 bases. The V segment lost 4 bases and the J segment 2 bases; nucleotides outside the gene matches: 12. The CDR3 runs 16 residues. The germline V gene has CDR1 SQVTM and CDR2 ANQGSEA.

The V gene is TRBV19, the J gene TRBJ2-3, with 7 bases that match TRBD1. The CDR3 is 14 amino acids. J was trimmed by 4 bases and V by 3 bases; bases with no gene match: 4. Per germline, CDR1 LNHDA and CDR2 SQIVND (reference sequence). In DNA form, the CDR3 reads TGTGCCAGTAGTATCGGGACAGCGGCAGATACGCAGTATTTT. Translation: CASSIGTAADTQYF.

The chain has TRBV25-1 and TRBJ1-2; no clear D. Germline V gene lookup returns CDR1 MGHDK and CDR2 SYGVNS. The CDR3 extends over 15 amino acids. Between the trimmed V and J ends, which lost 4 bases and 0 bases, there was a span of 12 bases. The CDR3 spells CASSASRTTNYGYTF. CDR3 in DNA: TGTGCCAGCAGTGCTTCCCGGACCACTAACTATGGCTACACCTTC.

This clonotype was seen at least ten times. The rearrangement links TRBV2 to TRBJ2-6; 10 bases map to TRBD2. J was trimmed by 0 bases and V by 4 bases; bases with no gene match: 3. Germline lookup yields CDR1 SNHLY and CDR2 FYNNEI. The CDR3 spans 17 residues. CDR3 DNA sequence: TGTGCCAGCAGTGGGACTAGCGGATACTCTGGGGCCAACGTCCTGACTTTC. This gives the protein CASSGTSGYSGANVLTF.

This clonotype has just a few counts. A much larger clone is a single base away; this may be a read error. DNA for the CDR3: TGCGCCAGCAGCGCTGAGACCCAGTACTTC. It yields the protein CASSAETQYF. The chain combines TRBV5-1 with TRBJ2-5; D is uncertain. The V end was cut by 4 bases, the J end by 5 bases, with 3 bases between. Germline assignment: CDR1 SGHRS and CDR2 YFSETQ. The CDR3 is 10 residues long.

This clonotype was recorded at least ten times. The chain links TRBV29-1 to TRBJ1-2; D remains ambiguous. The CDR3 has 13 amino acids. The ends were cut back, 0 bases at V and 8 bases at J, with 13 bases in the middle. The germline V gene has CDR1 SQVTM and CDR2 ANQGSEA. The CDR3 reads CSVEDPRGQGYTF. The CDR3, as DNA: TGCAGCGTTGAAGACCCCCGAGGCCAGGGCTACACCTTC.

Points on this clonotype: One base away lies a much larger clone, so this may be a sequencing read error. CDR3 coding DNA: TGCGCCAGCAGCCAGAGACAGGAAAGTGGCTACACCTTC. Residues: CASSQRQESGYTF. The chain carries TRBV7-2 and TRBJ1-2; D might be TRBD1 (6 bases). The germline CDR1 and CDR2 sequences are SGHTA and FQGNSA. CDR3 length: 13 amino acids. Together with reference TRBV7-2 and TRBJ1-2, the CDR3 gives the full variable domain: GAGVSQSPSNKVTEKGKDVELRCDPISGHTALYWYRQSLGQGLEFLIYFQGNSAPDKSGLPSDRFSAERTGGSVSTLTIQRTQQEDSAVYLCASSQRQESGYTFGSGTRLTVV.

This sequence joins TRBV2 and TRBJ2-7, with a tentative D call TRBD1 (7 bases). The CDR3 length is 13 residues. The germline gives CDR1 SNHLY, CDR2 FYNNEI. The V end lost 6 bases, the J end lost 4 bases, and 13 bases lay between the germline ends. CDR3: CASSRAGGYEQYF. CDR3 bases: TGTGCCAGCAGCAGGGCAGGGGGGTACGAGCAGTACTTC.

The DNA of the CDR3 is TGTGCCAGTAGCACGGCCCCCTCCTACGAGCAGTACTTC. Protein product: CASSTAPSYEQYF. This chain joins TRBV19 and TRBJ2-7; the D is unclear. CDR1 and CDR2 (germline): LNHDA, SQIVND (reference sequence). V dropped 6 bases and J dropped 0 bases, with 9 bases sitting between them. The CDR3 sequence is 13 residues long. Full variable domain (outside the CDR3, taken from reference TRBV19 and TRBJ2-7): DGGITQSPKYLFRKEGQNVTLSCEQNLNHDAMYWYRQDPGQGLRLIYYSQIVNDFQKGDIAEGYSVSREKKESFPLTVTSAQKNPTAFYLCASSTAPSYEQYFGPGTRLTVT.

This clonotype appeared many times. The chain joins TRBV5-8 to TRBJ1-2; D perhaps matches TRBD1 (6 bases). Trimming cost V 4 bases and J 2 bases, with 12 bases left between them. The CDR3 consists of 14 residues. From germline, CDR1 is SGHTS and CDR2 YDEGEE. The CDR3: CASSEDRGNYGYTF. DNA of the CDR3: TGTGCCAGCAGCGAGGACAGAGGCAACTATGGCTACACCTTC.

This clonotype came up once. This chain connects TRBV7-2 to TRBJ1-2, with TRBD1 identical over 7 bases. V trimming: 5 bases; J trimming: 2 bases; junction bases outside the gene matches: 2. The CDR3 totals 13 residues. Germline CDR1 is SGHTA and CDR2 is FQGNSA. The DNA of the CDR3 is TGTGCCAGCAGCGCGACAGGGAACTATGGCTACACCTTC. Its protein product is CASSATGNYGYTF.

This clonotype was seen ten or more times. The chain combines TRBV4-1 with TRBJ2-5, with D possibly being TRBD1 (5 bases). The CDR3 consists of 15 residues. V lost 1 base and J 4 bases, leaving 13 bases between the germline ends. In germline, CDR1 is MGHRA, CDR2 YSYEKL. CDR3 loop: CASSQGSGQLETQYF. Written as DNA, the CDR3 is TGCGCCAGCAGCCAAGGGTCCGGACAATTAGAGACCCAGTACTTC.

V and J are TRBV6-1 and TRBJ2-5; no reliable D call. Per the germline V gene, CDR1 is MNHNS and CDR2 is SASEGT. This CDR3 has 10 amino acids. V was cut by 3 bases and J by 8 bases, with 4 bases left in between. CDR3 residues: CASSEGTQYF. DNA for the CDR3: TGTGCCAGCAGTGAGGGAACCCAGTACTTC.

This clonotype occurred many times. This sequence joins TRBV2 and TRBJ2-2; TRBD2 agrees at 8 bases. Germline CDR1 SNHLY, CDR2 FYNNEI. This CDR3 has 18 amino acids. V dropped 6 bases and J dropped 3; count of bases not matched to a gene: 15. The CDR3 sequence: CASSPLSRSGSHTGELFF. The CDR3 DNA reads TGTGCCAGCAGCCCTTTAAGTAGAAGCGGGAGTCACACCGGGGAGCTGTTTTTT.

This clonotype was counted ten times or more. The chain joins TRBV5-1 to TRBJ1-1, with 11 nucleotides matching TRBD1. Germline V gene lookup returns CDR1 SGHRS and CDR2 YFSETQ. This CDR3 contains 17 residues. Trimming cost V 5 bases and J 2 bases; bases outside gene matches: 11. In DNA form, the CDR3 reads TGCGCCAGCAGAAACGGACAGGGGGCGATTGAAAACACTGAAGCTTTCTTT. It specifies CASRNGQGAIENTEAFF.

Notes on this clonotype: This may be a read error, as it is one base from a much larger clone. The chain links TRBV7-9 to TRBJ2-3; D is uncertain. V dropped 4 bases and J dropped 2 bases, with 19 bases sitting between them. Germline assignment: CDR1 SEHNR and CDR2 FQNEAQ (reference sequence). This CDR3 comprises 17 residues. The CDR3, as DNA: TGTGCCAGCAGCTCCCTGGCGAGTAGGTGGACCACAGATACGCAGTATTTT. It encodes CASSSLASRWTTDTQYF.